Detailed here is one T cell receptor beta chain. The sample belongs to a study of blood T cell repertoires in COVID-19. Study in general: Acute-phase and convalescent COVID-19 samples originated in the United States, Italy and Spain.

In the study's own analysis: Researchers report that nucleated cell counts were estimated from reference gene primer amplification. Sequencing used immunoSEQ multiplex PCR; TCRdb keeps in-frame clones, though not all of them. The V and J calls and the clone size are those of that table, but D and trimming were determined from the DNA. The sample holds about 150,000 clones, 65% to 90% seen once. The Seattle patients, enrolled during active infection, were followed longitudinally. CDR3 length equals 13 residues. Trimming took off 3 bases at V and 4 bases at J, with 10 bases between the two ends. CDR1 and CDR2 from the germline V gene are DFQATT and SNEGSKA (reference sequence).

Sequencing was performed on peripheral blood. V usage is TRBV20-1 and J usage is TRBJ1-5; tentative D call: TRBD1 (6 bases). This TCR was recovered from a woman aged 60-70 years with COVID-19, enrolled during active disease. The CDR3 region has the DNA TGCAGTGCTAGTAACAGGGCTAATCAGCCCCAGCATTTT. This codes for CSASNRANQPQHF.